These 10 T cell receptor beta chains share one sample of origin, sequenced in a study of response to subunit inactivated influenza vaccine. TCRdb processed the RT-PCR reads anew with MiXCR; each CDR3 protein has one entry. There are some 500,000 distinct CDR3 sequences in the sample; approximately 17% occur only once, and less than 4% lies in the top ten. This material consisted of CD4+ T cells sorted from PBMCs, taken less than 25 months after vaccination. Receptors were obtained from a man aged 50 to 75 who received an inactivated influenza vaccine.

This clonotype was recorded a few times. This sequence joins TRBV20-1 and TRBJ1-5; D unclear. This CDR3 region has 13 residues. V was cut by 4 bases and J by 2 bases, with 9 bases left in between. The germline V gene has CDR1 DFQATT and CDR2 SNEGSKA (reference sequence). For the CDR3, the DNA is TGCAGTGCTAACAGTGGCGGCAATCAGCCCCAGCATTTT. Its protein is CSANSGGNQPQHF.

This clonotype came up a few times. The rearrangement links TRBV3-1 to TRBJ2-1; TRBD2 aligns across 13 bases. Germline-derived CDR1 and CDR2 are LGHDT and YNNKEL (reference sequence). J gave up 5 bases and V 5 bases, and 3 bases lay outside the gene matches. The CDR3 covers 15 residues. CDR3 coding DNA: TGTGCCAGCAGCGACGGGACTAGCGGGAACAATGAGCAGTTCTTC. This translates into CASSDGTSGNNEQFF.

This clonotype was recorded once. This rearrangement joins TRBV5-8 to TRBJ1-1; D is possibly TRBD1 (5 bases). V lost 1 base to trimming and J lost 2 bases, with 9 bases between them. The CDR3 covers 14 residues. CDR1 is SGHTS, CDR2 YDEGEE, per germline. As DNA, the CDR3 is TGTGCCAGCAGCTTGTTAGGGGTTAACACTGAAGCTTTCTTT. Its translation: CASSLLGVNTEAFF.

The rearrangement joins TRBV7-9 to TRBJ2-1; weak D call: TRBD1 (7 bases). V was cut by 3 bases and J by 7 bases, with 16 bases left in between. CDR1 SEHNR and CDR2 FQNEAQ come from the germline V gene (reference sequence). The CDR3 consists of 15 residues. CDR3 in DNA: TGTGCCAGCAGCTTGAGGGCAGGGGGAGGTAATGAGCAGTTCTTC. Encoded protein: CASSLRAGGGNEQFF. Using reference TRBV7-9 and TRBJ2-1 for the parts outside the CDR3, the full variable domain is DTGVSQNPRHKITKRGQNVTFRCDPISEHNRLYWYRQTLGQGPEFLTYFQNEAQLEKSRLLSDRFSAERPKGSFSTLEIQRTEQGDSAMYLCASSLRAGGGNEQFFGPGTRLTVL.

This clonotype was counted between two and nine times. The CDR3 spells CASSDSSISTDTQYF. Here the CDR3 DNA reads TGTGCCAGCAGTGACTCGAGTATAAGCACAGATACGCAGTATTTT. The V and J genes are TRBV6-4 and TRBJ2-3, with D unclear. Germline CDR1 MRHNA, CDR2 SNTAGT. This CDR3 spans 15 amino acids. Trimming cost V 0 bases and J 0 bases, with 7 bases left between them.

This clonotype occurred a few times. This rearrangement joins TRBV20-1 to TRBJ2-7; 8 bases are shared with TRBD2. The CDR3 is 13 amino acids. The V segment lost 6 bases and the J segment 4 bases; nucleotides outside the gene matches: 8. The germline CDR1 and CDR2 sequences are DFQATT and SNEGSKA (reference sequence). The CDR3 loop is CSAAGGKLYEQYF. CDR3 coding DNA: TGCAGTGCCGCGGGGGGAAAGTTGTACGAGCAGTACTTC.

The table lists this clonotype with a few counts. As DNA, the CDR3 is TGTGCCAGCAGTCCGGGAGGTTTTCGAAGCACCGGGGAGCTGTTTTTT. Residues: CASSPGGFRSTGELFF. The rearrangement links TRBV3-1 to TRBJ2-2; TRBD2 matches 7 bases. V was clipped by 6 bases and J by 4 bases; unmatched bases: 11. Germline lookup yields CDR1 LGHDT and CDR2 YNNKEL (reference sequence). The CDR3 spans 16 residues.

In this sample, this clonotype turned up a few times. The rearrangement uses TRBV4-2 and TRBJ2-1, with 11 bases fitting TRBD2. This CDR3 spans 16 amino acids. Losses at the gene ends were 6 bases for V and 3 bases for J; bases not matched to a gene: 7. Germline V CDR1 and CDR2: LGHNA, YNFKEQ. DNA of the CDR3: TGTGCCAGCAGGCCGACCGGGACTAGCGGCTACAATGAGCAGTTCTTC. Translating it yields CASRPTGTSGYNEQFF.

The V gene is TRBV20-1, the J gene TRBJ2-1; 10 bases agree with TRBD2. The junction had 6 bases not matched to a gene; V was cut back by 3 bases and J by 10 bases. Germline lookup yields CDR1 DFQATT and CDR2 SNEGSKA (reference sequence). The CDR3 has 13 residues. The DNA of the CDR3 is TGCAGTGCTAGCCTCTTACTAGCGGGAGAGCAGTTCTTC. Protein sequence: CSASLLLAGEQFF.

This rearrangement joins TRBV20-1 to TRBJ1-5, with D maybe TRBD1 (6 bases). This CDR3 region has 11 residues. V lost 3 bases to trimming and J lost 12 bases, with 12 bases between them. Germline V lookup: CDR1 DFQATT, CDR2 SNEGSKA (reference sequence). CDR3 nucleotide sequence: TGCAGTGCTAGGGGACACTTATTCCAGCATTTT. Its translation: CSARGHLFQHF.